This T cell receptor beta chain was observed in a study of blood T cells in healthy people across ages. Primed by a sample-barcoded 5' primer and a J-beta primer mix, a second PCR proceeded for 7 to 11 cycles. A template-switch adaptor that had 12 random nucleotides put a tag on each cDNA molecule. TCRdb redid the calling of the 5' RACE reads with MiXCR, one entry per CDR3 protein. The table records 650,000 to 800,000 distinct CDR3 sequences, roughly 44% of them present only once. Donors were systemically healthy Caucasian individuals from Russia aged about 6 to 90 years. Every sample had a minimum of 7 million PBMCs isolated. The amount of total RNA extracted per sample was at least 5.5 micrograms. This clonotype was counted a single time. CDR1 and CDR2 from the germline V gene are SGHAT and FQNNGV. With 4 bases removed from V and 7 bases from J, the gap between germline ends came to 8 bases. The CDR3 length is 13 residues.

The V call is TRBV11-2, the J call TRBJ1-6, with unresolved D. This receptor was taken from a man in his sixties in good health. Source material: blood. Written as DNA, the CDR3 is TGTGCCAGCAGCTCCATCAGCAATTCACCCCTCCACTTT. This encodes CASSSISNSPLHF.